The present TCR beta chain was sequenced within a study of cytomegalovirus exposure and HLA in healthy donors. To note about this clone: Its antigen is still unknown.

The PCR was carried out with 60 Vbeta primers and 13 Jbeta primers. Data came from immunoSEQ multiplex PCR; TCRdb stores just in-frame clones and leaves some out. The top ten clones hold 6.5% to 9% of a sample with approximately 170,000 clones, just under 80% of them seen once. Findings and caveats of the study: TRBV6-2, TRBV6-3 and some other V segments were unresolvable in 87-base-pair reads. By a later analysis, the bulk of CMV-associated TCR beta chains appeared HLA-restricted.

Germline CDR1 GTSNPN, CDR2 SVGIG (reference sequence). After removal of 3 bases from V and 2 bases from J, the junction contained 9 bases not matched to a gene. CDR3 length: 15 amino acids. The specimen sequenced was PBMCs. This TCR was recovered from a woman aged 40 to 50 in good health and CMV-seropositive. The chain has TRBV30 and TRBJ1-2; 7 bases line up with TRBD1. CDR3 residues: CAWRMMDRPNYGYTF. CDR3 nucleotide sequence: TGTGCCTGGAGGATGATGGACAGGCCAAACTATGGCTACACCTTC.